Listed here is a single T cell receptor beta chain. Antigen: not known. Trimming pared 1 base from V and 5 bases from J, leaving 16 bases between. This CDR3 spans 16 amino acids. Germline V gives CDR1 SGHRS, CDR2 YFSETQ. The sample is drawn from a study of T cell responses to AZD1222 COVID-19 vaccine. Whole-study results and caveats: Of spike-specific TCRs, nearly half reportedly target regions left unmutated in variants. Recipients of two AZD1222 doses showed rising Spike-specific TCR breadth and depth. Baseline seropositivity characterized only a handful of AZD1222 recipients.

Measured with immunoSEQ multiplex PCR; TCRdb has only the in-frame clones, and not every one. The sample lists 45,000 or so clones; less than 95% were seen once. The origin of this receptor is an adult who received the AZD1222 COVID-19 vaccine. This chain links TRBV5-1 with TRBJ2-1; either TRBD1 or TRBD2 may supply D (5 bases each). The source was peripheral blood, collected 28 days after the second AZD1222 dose. CDR3: CASSLRATAGNNEQFF. CDR3 in DNA: TGCGCCAGCAGCTTGAGGGCGACAGCCGGGAACAATGAGCAGTTCTTC.